This TCR beta chain comes out of a study of blood T cell repertoires in COVID-19 (dated by TCRdb to 2018 to 2021). In the study overall: Collaborator samples came from the United States, Italy and Spain and covered acute and convalescent phases of COVID-19. The prospective study material was composed of cDNA or gDNA derived from T cells, B-cell-depleted T cells, or PBMCs. Deeply sampled blood TCRbeta repertoires from subjects exposed to, actively infected with, or recovered from COVID-19 were included in the dataset. The repertoires were released in a freely available public database intended as a resource for research on the immune response to SARS-CoV-2. Samples came from the ongoing ImmuneRACE study (first 160 participants) plus 1,254 subjects from 6 global collaborators. Nearly every sample came with metadata listing a de-identified subject ID, COVID-19 status, age in years and sex. Where available, HLA class I and class II types were obtained from metadata supplied by the sample provider rather than from assay-based typing. Paper-wide results and their limitations: The amount of clinical and demographic metadata varied by source and participant and was provided uncurated.

Each collaborating institution followed its own protocols to collect whole blood in K2EDTA tubes. For TCRbeta analysis, collaborator samples were shipped as frozen whole blood, as isolated PBMCs, or as DNA extracted from either sample type. The immunoSEQ Assay, a bias-controlled multiplex PCR, was used to amplify TCRbeta CDR3 regions from genomic DNA. In the original analysis: Nucleated cell counts per sample were estimated from amplification of reference gene primers within the assay. To quantify the absolute abundance of each unique TCRbeta CDR3 rearrangement, sequence reads were collapsed and filtered. Productive Simpson clonality was computed per sample as the square root of Simpson's diversity index over productive rearrangements. What TCRdb holds here is the immuneACCESS table cut down to in-frame rearrangements. Part of the clones is not present; checked against another copy, under half of the missing clones reflect an unresolved V gene, and the others are unexplained. That table gives V, J and clone size, and the DNA gave D and trimming. For this sample there are under 75,000 clones; around 90% appear just once. 3.5% of the sample comes from the top ten.

For this clone: Its recognized antigen is unknown. No base qualities exist here, and no much larger clone lies one base off it.

The specimen was peripheral blood. The receptor was isolated from a man in his fifties with active COVID-19.

The CDR3 region has the sequence CASSAGDSTDTQYF. The DNA is as follows: TGTGCCAGCAGCGCGGGGGACAGCACAGATACGCAGTATTTT. Recombination linked TRBV9 to TRBJ2-3, and TRBD2 may be the D gene, going by 6 matching bases. At the junction V is shortened by 3 bases and J by 0 bases, with 8 bases in between. CDR1 SGDLS and CDR2 YYNGEE are derived from the germline V gene. Including cysteine and phenylalanine, the CDR3 has 14 amino acids. The DNA shown is the 42-base CDR3, in frame from base 1.